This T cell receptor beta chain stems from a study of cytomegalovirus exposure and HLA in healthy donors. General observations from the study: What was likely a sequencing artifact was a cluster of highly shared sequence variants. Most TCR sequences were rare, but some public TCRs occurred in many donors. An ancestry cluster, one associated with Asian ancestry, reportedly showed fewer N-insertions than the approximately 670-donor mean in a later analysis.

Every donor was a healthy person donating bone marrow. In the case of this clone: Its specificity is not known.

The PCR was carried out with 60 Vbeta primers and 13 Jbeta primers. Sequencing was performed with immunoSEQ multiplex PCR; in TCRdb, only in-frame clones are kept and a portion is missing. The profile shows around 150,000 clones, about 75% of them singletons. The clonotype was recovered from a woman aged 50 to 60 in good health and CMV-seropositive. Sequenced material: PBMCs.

CDR3 in DNA: TGCGCCAGCAGCCCCCGACTAGCGGGGACCTACGAGCAGTACTTC. This translates into CASSPRLAGTYEQYF. The chain has TRBV4-1 and TRBJ2-7; 11 bases are shared with TRBD2. With 4 bases clipped from V and 2 bases from J, the junction kept 4 bases outside the gene matches. Germline CDR1 reads MGHRA; CDR2 reads YSYEKL. The CDR3 runs 15 residues.